The clone carrying this T cell receptor beta chain was observed a few times. What it binds is unknown. CDR1 MGHRA and CDR2 YSYEKL come from the germline V gene. V was cut by 4 bases and J by 5 bases, with 9 bases left in between. CDR3 length: 13 residues. The data originate from a study of T-cell memory formation after mild COVID-19. A 5'RACE reaction primed in the constant segment made cDNA libraries of TCR alpha and TCR beta, and these carried sample barcodes and UMIs. TCRdb reprocessed the 5' RACE reads with MiXCR, giving one entry per CDR3 protein. This sample has roughly 50,000 distinct CDR3 sequences, with 8% to 10% found just once. General study points: Clones contracting day 15 to 85 were balanced CD4/CD8; later expanders leaned CD4+. Clones which contracted sat mainly in CM and EM if CD4+, and in EMRA if CD8+.

The chain carries TRBV4-1 and TRBJ2-1; D gene ambiguous. The sequenced sample consisted of PBMCs or a T cell subset sorted from them (not recorded which). This clonotype was sampled from a man aged 18 to 29 who had mild COVID-19 (a few samples of this study predate the infection). Cell type and time point are not known. CDR3 sequence: CASSRIPNNEQFF. CDR3 sequence (DNA): TGCGCCAGCAGCCGCATACCGAACAATGAGCAGTTCTTC.